A single sample gave rise to the 21 T cell receptor beta chains below, sequenced in a study of blood T cell repertoires in COVID-19. TCRdb's table, derived via immunoSEQ multiplex PCR, lists solely in-frame clones and lacks some. The table has about 410,000 clones, about nine tenths seen once; the top ten hold more than 1.4%. Sequenced sample: peripheral blood. The receptors originated from a woman in her thirties with active or convalescent COVID-19.

V gene TRBV28 combines with J gene TRBJ2-1, with D possibly being TRBD2 (6 bases). Germline V gives CDR1 MDHEN, CDR2 SYDVKM. CDR3 size: 22 residues. Trimming pared 4 bases from V and 4 bases from J, leaving 35 bases between. CDR3 sequence reads: CASSSYMSVGVGIGEEYNEQFF. In DNA form, the CDR3 reads TGTGCCAGCAGTTCTTATATGTCCGTCGGGGTGGGGATCGGGGAGGAGTACAATGAGCAGTTCTTC.

This chain joins TRBV15 and TRBJ1-2; D gene unclear. The CDR3 consists of 14 residues. From germline, CDR1 is LNHNV and CDR2 YYDKDF (reference sequence). V gave up 1 base and J gave up 6 bases, with 12 bases separating them. The CDR3 region has the DNA TGTGCCACCAGCAGAGGCGCGGAAGAGAATGGCTACACCTTC. It yields the protein CATSRGAEENGYTF.

In its sample, this clone was seen a few times. This chain joins TRBV19 and TRBJ1-1; TRBD1 matches at 7 bases. Germline assignment: CDR1 LNHDA and CDR2 SQIVND (reference sequence). V was clipped by 5 bases and J by 2 bases; unmatched bases: 8. The CDR3 is made up of 15 amino acids. In DNA, the CDR3 is TGTGCCAGTAGTCCGCGACAGGGAGGAAACACTGAAGCTTTCTTT. Its translation: CASSPRQGGNTEAFF.

The V and J genes are TRBV6-5 and TRBJ1-2, with unresolved D. Germline V gene lookup returns CDR1 MNHEY and CDR2 SVGAGI. The CDR3 extends over 15 amino acids. Between the trimmed V and J ends, which lost 6 bases and 6 bases, there was a span of 20 bases. The CDR3: CASRAAQRLQNGYTF. As DNA, the CDR3 is TGTGCCAGCAGGGCCGCACAGAGATTGCAGAATGGCTACACCTTC.

The chain uses TRBV6-6 and TRBJ2-3; possible D gene TRBD2, 7 bases. The CDR3 covers 16 residues. V gave up 2 bases and J gave up 0 bases, with 12 bases separating them. The germline V gene has CDR1 MNHNY and CDR2 SVGAGI (reference sequence). The CDR3 region is CASSYRGGASTDTQYF. The CDR3 DNA sequence: TGTGCCAGCAGTTACCGAGGGGGGGCTAGCACAGATACGCAGTATTTT.

V is TRBV27 and J is TRBJ2-7; possibly TRBD2 for D (7 bases). The CDR3 extends over 13 amino acids. V was clipped by 8 bases and J by 3 bases, with 14 bases between them. The V gene's germline CDR1 is MNHEY and CDR2 SMNVEV (reference sequence). CDR3 sequence (DNA): TGTGCCAGCCGGGGGGCAGCTGGCTACGAGCAGTACTTC. Translating gives CASRGAAGYEQYF.

This chain links TRBV6-5 with TRBJ2-1; tentative D call: TRBD1 (5 bases). The germline V gene has CDR1 MNHEY and CDR2 SVGAGI. The CDR3 totals 14 residues. Trimming shortened V by 6 bases and J by 0 bases, and 9 bases separated the two germline ends. In DNA, the CDR3 is TGTGCCAGCAGAGACAGAAGCTCCTACAATGAGCAGTTCTTC. Translating gives CASRDRSSYNEQFF.

The J gene is TRBJ2-2, the V gene TRBV23-1, with 9 bases aligning to TRBD2. TRBV23-1 has ORF status, its function being uncertain. V shed 2 bases and J 1 base; nucleotides not matched to a gene: 11. The CDR3 runs 19 residues. The CDR3 loop is CASSQPRDRGRGNTGELFF. CDR3 coding DNA: TGCGCCAGCAGTCAACCCAGGGACCGCGGGAGGGGGAACACCGGGGAGCTGTTTTTT.

The chain's CDR3 is CASSFGGTGVDNEQFF. CDR3 sequence (DNA): TGTGCCAGCAGCTTCGGCGGGACAGGGGTGGACAATGAGCAGTTCTTC. The chain has TRBV5-4 and TRBJ2-1; 10 bases match TRBD1. The V and J ends lost 2 bases and 5 bases, in that order; junction bases with no gene match: 7. Germline assignment: CDR1 SGHNT and CDR2 YYREEE (reference sequence). This CDR3 has 16 amino acids.

The chain uses TRBV5-1 and TRBJ1-4, with 7 positions matching TRBD1. Germline values: CDR1 SGHRS, CDR2 YFSETQ. This CDR3 comprises 14 residues. The ends lost 3 bases at V and 3 bases at J; junction bases unmatched: 2. CDR3 sequence reads: CASSWRGPNEKLFF. For the CDR3, the DNA is TGCGCCAGCAGCTGGAGGGGGCCTAATGAAAAACTGTTTTTT.

The rearrangement joins TRBV27 to TRBJ2-3, with 8 bases fitting TRBD1. Unmatched junction bases numbered 2, after V lost 5 bases and J lost 4 bases. Germline lookup yields CDR1 MNHEY and CDR2 SMNVEV (reference sequence). This CDR3 contains 13 residues. CDR3 amino acids: CASSPQGADTQYF. CDR3 sequence (DNA): TGTGCCAGCAGTCCACAGGGGGCAGATACGCAGTATTTT.

This clone was found once. This chain connects TRBV10-3 to TRBJ2-7; 7 nucleotides align to TRBD2. V trimming: 6 bases; J trimming: 6 bases; junction bases outside the gene matches: 14. The CDR3 extends over 15 amino acids. CDR1 ENHRY and CDR2 SYGVKD come from the germline V gene. The CDR3 loop reads CAIRGSGEGRPEQYF. The CDR3 region has the DNA TGTGCCATCAGGGGGTCGGGGGAGGGCCGTCCCGAGCAGTACTTC.

The rearrangement joins TRBV5-6 to TRBJ1-4; D might be TRBD1 (5 bases). The V end was cut by 0 bases, the J end by 5 bases, with 8 bases between. CDR1 is SGHDT, CDR2 YYEEEE, per germline. CDR3 length: 14 residues. CDR3 sequence (DNA): TGTGCCAGCAGCTTGGGGGCAGGGAATGAAAAACTGTTTTTT. Protein product: CASSLGAGNEKLFF.

V usage is TRBV7-8 and J usage is TRBJ1-1, with no clear D. The CDR3 totals 15 residues. Per germline, CDR1 SGHVS and CDR2 FQNEAQ. The V end lost 1 base, the J end lost 1 base, and 10 bases lay between the germline ends. CDR3 DNA: TGTGCCAGCAGCTTAGGTTACAGCCAGAACACTGAAGCTTTCTTT. It yields the protein CASSLGYSQNTEAFF. Using reference TRBV7-8 and TRBJ1-1 for the parts outside the CDR3, the full variable domain is GAGVSQSPRYKVAKRGQDVALRCDPISGHVSLFWYQQALGQGPEFLTYFQNEAQLDKSGLPSDRFFAERPEGSVSTLKIQRTQQEDSAVYLCASSLGYSQNTEAFFGQGTRLTVV.

The chain employs TRBV9 and TRBJ2-1; D is unresolved. This CDR3 is built from 15 residues. Germline lookup yields CDR1 SGDLS and CDR2 YYNGEE. The V end was cut by 2 bases, the J end by 5 bases, with 14 bases between. CDR3 sequence reads: CASSVGVAENNEQFF. DNA for the CDR3: TGTGCCAGCAGCGTGGGCGTGGCAGAGAACAATGAGCAGTTCTTC.

The J gene is TRBJ1-2, the V gene TRBV5-1, with 10 bases lining up with TRBD1. CDR3 length equals 18 residues. CDR1 is SGHRS, CDR2 YFSETQ, per germline. Trimming cost V 4 bases and J 3 bases; bases outside gene matches: 15. The CDR3 sequence: CASSPQPSRDRGYYGYTF. The CDR3 coding sequence is TGCGCCAGCAGCCCCCAGCCAAGCCGGGACAGGGGTTACTATGGCTACACCTTC.

V and J are TRBV27 and TRBJ2-5; 7 nucleotides agree with TRBD2. The CDR3 totals 16 residues. CDR1 is MNHEY, CDR2 SMNVEV, per germline (reference sequence). The ends lost 5 bases at V and 2 bases at J; junction bases unmatched: 11. The CDR3 bases are TGTGCCAGCAGTCGGGAGGCTAGCGGAGCTCAAGAGACCCAGTACTTC. This translates into CASSREASGAQETQYF.

This chain uses TRBV7-9 with TRBJ1-1; tentatively, D is TRBD1 (5 bases). This CDR3 contains 15 residues. Between the trimmed V and J ends, which lost 6 bases and 4 bases, there was a span of 18 bases. Germline V gives CDR1 SEHNR, CDR2 FQNEAQ (reference sequence). The CDR3 nucleotides read TGTGCCAGCAGGACGGCGGCTCCGGGGGGCACTGAAGCTTTCTTT. Amino acid sequence: CASRTAAPGGTEAFF.

The V call is TRBV27, the J call TRBJ2-2; the D is unclear. V lost 3 bases to trimming and J lost 5 bases, with 13 bases between them. Germline V lookup: CDR1 MNHEY, CDR2 SMNVEV (reference sequence). The CDR3 has 15 residues. The CDR3 reads CASSFSQVSTGELFF. CDR3 in DNA: TGTGCCAGCAGTTTTTCCCAGGTTTCTACCGGGGAGCTGTTTTTT.

The chain links TRBV18 to TRBJ2-7, with 7 bases identical to TRBD1. CDR3 size: 14 residues. From germline, CDR1 is KGHSH and CDR2 LQKENI. J gave up 6 bases and V 3 bases, and 8 bases lay outside the gene matches. CDR3 nucleotide sequence: TGTGCCAGCTCACCTGGGACAGCTGGGGTCGAGCAGTACTTC. Translation gives CASSPGTAGVEQYF.

J is TRBJ2-3 and V is TRBV3-1 (or the pseudogene TRBV3-2), with D tentatively TRBD2 (6 bases). Trimming removed 6 bases from V and 9 bases from J, with 25 bases in between. Germline CDR1 and CDR2: LGHDT and YNNKEL (reference sequence). CDR3 length: 16 residues. CDR3 sequence reads: CASRLRGAGPGVTQYF. The CDR3 nucleotides are TGTGCCAGCAGGCTAAGGGGCGCGGGGCCCGGGGTAACGCAGTATTTT.